Listed here is a single T cell receptor (beta chain). This clonotype was observed a few times. No antigen is known for it. It has no much larger one-base neighbor in the sample; base qualities were not kept. The data were produced on an Illumina NovaSeq 6000. cDNA libraries for TCRalpha and TCRbeta were prepared by 5'RACE using constant-segment primers, with sample barcodes and unique molecular identifiers added. Trizol reagent was used to extract RNA from every sample. Library amplification was performed in two PCR steps, and a second sample barcode and Illumina TruSeq adapters were introduced in the second step. Libraries were sequenced on an Illumina NovaSeq with 2 x 150 bp paired-end reads. Concerning the study's data processing: Demultiplexing of reads and collapsing into UMI-guided consensus sequences were performed with migec v1.2.7. Using mixcr v2.1.11, UMI consensuses were aligned to TRA and TRB V and J templates and then assembled into clonotypes. Clonotypes were classified as expanded or contracted when called significant by both edgeR and NoisET, with noise models trained on biological replicates. For edgeR calls, the thresholds were a false discovery rate-adjusted p below 0.01 and a log2 fold-change of 1. As an exploratory analysis of dynamics, PCA with hierarchical clustering was applied to max-normalized trajectories of the 1000 most abundant clonotypes. Separately sequenced CD4+ and CD8+ repertoires were used to assign a CD4 or CD8 phenotype to each responding clone. TCRdb trimmed public reads at Q25 via fastp, called clones via MiXCR and kept in-frame beta chains. Rows matching on CDR3 protein sequence are summarized as one entry with the most common DNA and genes. These V and J calls are TCRdb output, not the study's own analysis. The sample includes over 150,000 distinct CDR3 sequences, with roughly 23% observed a single time. The ten largest account for about 23% of the sample.

V was cut back by 4 bases and J by 3 bases, leaving a gap of 9 bases between them. CDR1 SQVTM and CDR2 ANQGSEA are derived from the germline V gene. The CDR3 starts with the cysteine, ends with the phenylalanine, and has 13 residues. The read is trimmed to its CDR3 DNA, 39 bases read in frame from base 1. The sample is drawn from a study of T-cell memory formation after mild COVID-19 (dated by TCRdb to about 2021). Broadly, across the study: Most TCR sequence clusters were specific to one of the two donors. T-cell clones expanding and contracting after mild COVID-19 in two donors were tracked by longitudinal TCRalpha and TCRbeta repertoire sequencing. Two young, previously healthy adult volunteers, one female and one male, were included in the cohort. Paper-wide results and their limitations: Only two mild cases were covered by the study, and larger cohorts that include severe cases with pre-infection samples were considered necessary. Clones that contracted from day 15 to 85 showed balanced CD4/CD8 phenotypes, whereas a second wave of clones that expanded from day 15 to 37 leaned towards CD4+. Whether the second-wave clones peaking on day 37 were SARS-CoV-2 specific was not confirmed. Some responding clones were detected in pre-infection memory, which suggested that pre-existing cross-reactive memory T cells had joined the SARS-CoV-2 response. Contracting CD4+ clones appeared mostly in the CM and EM memory subsets, whereas CD8+ clones were enriched in EMRA.

PBMCs were isolated by Ficoll-Paque density gradient centrifugation. In this chain, TRBV29-1 is recombined with TRBJ2-2; the D region possibly corresponds to TRBD1 (5 bases align). The sequencing sample was made of PBMCs or a T cell subset sorted from them (not recorded which). The origin of this receptor is an adult woman who had mild COVID-19 (a few samples of this study predate the infection). The sample titles of this study are shuffled in the database, so cell type and time point are left out; the donor was told from shared clones. The CDR3 region has the sequence CSVVGPDTGELFF. The DNA reads TGCAGCGTTGTGGGGCCTGACACCGGGGAGCTGTTTTTT.